This T cell receptor beta chain appears in the sequencing data of a study of blood T cells in healthy people across ages. A second PCR of 7 to 11 cycles used a sample-barcoded 5' primer and a J-beta primer mix. TCRdb called the 5' RACE reads again in MiXCR, with one record for every CDR3 protein. Among approximately 1,000,000 distinct CDR3 sequences listed, 30% to 40% were seen once. Study-wide points: The long-lived group displayed more naive CD4+ cells, plus higher diversity, than the aged donors did.

To note about this clonotype: Its antigen remains unknown.

At least 7 million PBMCs were isolated per sample. The CDR3 runs 14 residues. V was clipped by 7 bases and J by 10 bases, with 20 bases between them. Germline V CDR1 and CDR2: SGHDT, YYEEEE. The source is a man younger than 30 in good health. The chain has TRBV5-6 and TRBJ1-4; D is ambiguous. Material for sequencing was blood. The CDR3 loop is CASGPPQDARKLFF. The CDR3 DNA follows: TGTGCCAGCGGACCCCCCCAGGACGCTAGAAAACTGTTTTTT.